This entry lists 8 T cell receptor beta chains sequenced from one sample in a study of identical twins. TCRdb ran MiXCR on the 5' RACE reads and lists one entry per CDR3 protein. Seen here are 1.5 million to 2 million distinct CDR3 sequences, around 29% observed once, and the top ten hold 0.25% to 0.3%. The sequencing sample was made of cord blood. The receptors derive from a newborn girl in good health.

The chain recombines TRBV27 with TRBJ2-2, with D unclear. The CDR3 totals 13 residues. With 3 bases removed from V and 5 bases from J, the gap between germline ends came to 7 bases. CDR1 and CDR2 (germline): MNHEY, SMNVEV (reference sequence). As DNA, the CDR3 is TGTGCCAGCAGTTTCCACTGGACCGGGGAGCTGTTTTTT. Protein product: CASSFHWTGELFF.

The gene calls are TRBV9 and TRBJ2-1, with 7 bases lining up with TRBD1. The germline V gene has CDR1 SGDLS and CDR2 YYNGEE. The trim removed 4 bases at V and 2 bases at J, leaving 9 bases unmatched. The CDR3 contains 16 residues. CDR3 DNA sequence: TGTGCCAGCAGCTCCCGTAGACAGGGAGCCTACAATGAGCAGTTCTTC. As protein: CASSSRRQGAYNEQFF.

CDR3 loop: CASSLLLALSTDTQYF. The CDR3 DNA is TGTGCCAGCAGTTTATTACTAGCGCTAAGCACAGATACGCAGTATTTT. The rearrangement uses TRBV27 and TRBJ2-3; 7 bases agree with TRBD2. V trimming: 1 base; J trimming: 0 bases; junction bases outside the gene matches: 4. The CDR3 is 16 residues long. Germline-derived CDR1 and CDR2 are MNHEY and SMNVEV (reference sequence).

The rearrangement uses TRBV28 and TRBJ2-5, with 8 bases aligning to TRBD1. V was clipped by 5 bases and J by 4 bases; unmatched bases: 6. The germline V gene has CDR1 MDHEN and CDR2 SYDVKM. The CDR3 loop spans 14 amino acids. DNA for the CDR3: TGTGCCAGCAGTCAGGACAGGGTGATAGAGACCCAGTACTTC. Its protein product is CASSQDRVIETQYF.

In this sample, this clonotype turned up many times. The CDR3 is CASSLAGLTEAFF. In DNA form, the CDR3 reads TGTGCCAGCAGCTTAGCGGGGCTCACTGAAGCTTTCTTT. V is TRBV7-9 and J is TRBJ1-1; possibly TRBD1 for D (5 bases). Trimming removed 0 bases from V and 4 bases from J, with 6 bases in between. CDR1 is SEHNR and CDR2 is FQNEAQ in the germline V gene (reference sequence). The CDR3 extends over 13 amino acids. Looking up the rest from reference TRBV7-9 and TRBJ1-1 gives the full variable domain: DTGVSQNPRHKITKRGQNVTFRCDPISEHNRLYWYRQTLGQGPEFLTYFQNEAQLEKSRLLSDRFSAERPKGSFSTLEIQRTEQGDSAMYLCASSLAGLTEAFFGQGTRLTVV.

The V and J genes are TRBV3-1 and TRBJ2-1, with D unclear. This CDR3 is built from 16 residues. V was trimmed by 4 bases and J by 0 bases, leaving 13 bases between them. Germline CDR1 is LGHDT and CDR2 is YNNKEL (reference sequence). The chain's CDR3 is CASSPSRVLSYNEQFF. The CDR3, as DNA: TGTGCCAGCAGCCCCTCCAGAGTTCTCTCCTACAATGAGCAGTTCTTC.

This chain uses TRBV7-8 with TRBJ1-1, with D tentatively TRBD1 (6 bases). This CDR3 has 18 residues. V dropped 0 bases and J dropped 0 bases, with 17 bases sitting between them. From germline, CDR1 is SGHVS and CDR2 FQNEAQ. CDR3 in amino acids: CASSLARGQVWVNTEAFF. The CDR3 coding sequence is TGTGCCAGCAGCTTAGCCCGGGGGCAGGTGTGGGTGAACACTGAAGCTTTCTTT.

This clonotype was seen a handful of times. The chain has TRBV10-3 and TRBJ1-2; D uncertain. Germline CDR1 and CDR2: ENHRY and SYGVKD. Trimming took off 10 bases at V and 0 bases at J, with 12 bases between the two ends. The CDR3 contains 13 residues. The chain's CDR3 is CATWSTPNYGYTF. The DNA of the CDR3 is TGTGCCACCTGGAGCACCCCTAACTATGGCTACACCTTC.